The sequence of this TCR beta chain was determined in a study of blood T cell repertoires in COVID-19. Study as a whole: Sites in the United States, Italy and Spain provided acute and convalescent COVID-19 samples. Sources were T cells, B-cell-depleted T cells, or PBMCs; the material itself was cDNA or gDNA.

Per the original methods: Reference gene primers were amplified, and this amplification served to estimate nucleated cell counts. Clones were read by immunoSEQ multiplex PCR, and TCRdb kept only the in-frame ones, dropping some. The D gene and trimming were derived from the DNA, and the V and J assignments and clone size from that table. The sample yields around 140,000 clones, around 78% seen once. Germline V lookup: CDR1 KGHSH, CDR2 LQKENI. The CDR3 length is 16 residues. The germline V and J ends were trimmed by 3 bases and 4 bases, with 18 bases remaining between them. The chain couples TRBV18 to TRBJ1-1; a possible D gene is TRBD1 (6 bases). The sample consisted of peripheral blood. This clonotype was obtained from a woman older than 75 with active or convalescent COVID-19. The CDR3 region has the DNA TGTGCCAGCTCACCGACGATGCAGGGGCGCGTCACTGAAGCTTTCTTT. Residues: CASSPTMQGRVTEAFF.